This is a list of T cell receptor beta chains from one sample in a study of blood T cell repertoires in COVID-19. The method was immunoSEQ multiplex PCR; TCRdb's version includes in-frame clones alone and lacks a portion of them. The top ten hold approximately 1.5% of the sample, which has 200,000 to 250,000 clones, around 84% seen once. The sequenced sample consisted of PBMCs or T cells enriched from blood (not recorded which). These receptors came from a woman aged 45-60 years who had recovered from COVID-19. Both conserved end residues are part of each CDR3. D genes are given only for firm matches. Clone size is stated in some rows and not others, as once, few, many or a class when expanded.

v_gene	j_gene	abundance	len	d_gene	CDR3aa	CDR3nt
TRBV5-1	TRBJ2-5	.	14	.	CASSYPQLQETQYF	TGCGCCAGCAGCTACCCACAGCTTCAAGAGACCCAGTACTTC
TRBV7-9	TRBJ2-7	.	15	.	CASSGDFGGADEQYF	TGTGCCAGCAGCGGGGACTTTGGGGGAGCAGACGAGCAGTACTTC
TRBV2	TRBJ1-2	.	15	TRBD1	CATSDKVDRGHGYTF	TGTGCCACCTCAGACAAGGTCGACAGGGGGCATGGCTACACCTTC
TRBV7-9	TRBJ1-2	.	13	.	CASSPVGDYGYTF	TGTGCCAGCAGCCCCGTAGGGGACTATGGCTACACCTTC
TRBV7-2	TRBJ2-7	once	15	TRBD2	CASSLVVSGSYEQYF	TGTGCCAGCAGCTTAGTGGTTAGCGGGAGTTACGAGCAGTACTTC
TRBV2	TRBJ1-1	few	14	.	CASRDRDTRTEAFF	TGTGCCAGCAGAGACCGGGACACGAGGACTGAAGCTTTCTTT
TRBV28	TRBJ1-2	.	12	.	CATSLPGYGYTF	TGTGCCACCTCGCTACCCGGCTATGGCTACACCTTC
TRBV18	TRBJ2-1	.	14	.	CASSPGDGYNEQFF	TGTGCCAGCTCACCCGGAGACGGCTACAATGAGCAGTTCTTC
TRBV27	TRBJ2-2	few	16	TRBD2	CASRRGLARNTGELFF	TGTGCCAGCAGGAGGGGACTAGCGAGAAACACCGGGGAGCTGTTTTTT
TRBV7-7	TRBJ2-3	.	15	TRBD1	CASSQLGQGTDTQYF	TGTGCTAGCAGCCAACTCGGACAGGGAACAGATACGCAGTATTTT
TRBV30	TRBJ1-1	.	13	TRBD1	CAWRGQTNTEAFF	TGTGCCTGGAGGGGACAGACGAACACTGAAGCTTTCTTT
TRBV5-1	TRBJ2-1	.	14	.	CASSLEATDNEQFF	TGCGCCAGCAGCTTGGAAGCAACGGACAATGAGCAGTTCTTC
TRBV28	TRBJ1-2	.	14	TRBD1	CASMGRDRGPGYTF	TGTGCCAGCATGGGCCGGGACAGGGGTCCTGGCTACACCTTC
TRBV7-2	TRBJ1-1	few	13	.	CASSSGLITEAFF	TGTGCCAGCAGCTCAGGTCTTATCACTGAAGCTTTCTTT
TRBV27	TRBJ2-7	.	13	.	CASSYRRELEQYF	TGTGCCAGCAGTTATCGGAGGGAACTCGAGCAGTACTTC
TRBV9	TRBJ2-3	.	15	TRBD2	CASSPSLADTDTQYF	TGTGCCAGCTCACCTAGCCTAGCGGACACAGATACGCAGTATTTT
TRBV15	TRBJ2-5	.	17	.	CATSPPLGGQRGETQYF	TGTGCCACCAGCCCCCCCCTAGGCGGACAGCGAGGGGAGACCCAGTACTTC
TRBV5-1	TRBJ2-5	.	16	TRBD1	CATKTAYVWGQETQYF	TGCGCCACGAAAACAGCTTATGTCTGGGGACAGGAGACCCAGTACTTC
TRBV5-1	TRBJ1-6	few	16	.	CASSPRQSSYNSPLHF	TGCGCCAGCAGCCCGCGACAGTCCTCCTATAATTCACCCCTCCACTTT
TRBV27	TRBJ1-2	.	14	TRBD1	CASARTGITYGYTF	TGTGCCAGCGCTCGGACAGGAATTACCTATGGCTACACCTTC
TRBV7-3	TRBJ2-1	.	13	TRBD1	CASSSMTGEEQFF	TGTGCCAGCAGCTCCATGACAGGGGAAGAGCAGTTCTTC
TRBV7-6	TRBJ1-3	.	16	.	CASSLEQDGGGNTIYF	TGTGCCAGCAGCTTAGAACAGGATGGTGGTGGAAACACCATATATTTT
TRBV28	TRBJ1-5	.	14	.	CASSSGGSNQPQHF	TGTGCCAGCAGTTCTGGGGGGTCCAATCAGCCCCAGCATTTT
TRBV5-4	TRBJ2-1	.	16	TRBD2	CASSLNGLAGLNEQFF	TGTGCCAGCAGCTTGAACGGGCTAGCGGGATTGAATGAGCAGTTCTTC
TRBV5-6	TRBJ2-2	.	14	TRBD2	CASSQRAGAGELFF	TGTGCCAGCAGCCAACGAGCGGGAGCCGGGGAGCTGTTTTTT
TRBV12-5	TRBJ2-7	.	16	TRBD2	CASGSSGSRSSYEQYF	TGTGCTAGTGGGAGTAGCGGGAGCCGAAGCTCCTACGAGCAGTACTTC
TRBV19	TRBJ2-7	.	16	.	CASSPRGEITNKEQYF	TGTGCCAGTAGTCCCAGGGGGGAAATAACAAACAAGGAGCAGTACTTC
TRBV7-3	TRBJ2-1	.	17	.	CASSLSGEFSSYNEQFF	TGTGCCAGCAGCTTATCGGGGGAGTTTTCATCCTACAATGAGCAGTTCTTC
TRBV20-1	TRBJ2-1	.	15	TRBD2	CSASGATSGRVEQFF	TGCAGTGCTAGTGGAGCGACTAGCGGGAGGGTCGAGCAGTTCTTC
TRBV18	TRBJ2-7	.	16	TRBD2	CASSPPTSEKYYEQYF	TGTGCCAGCTCACCACCGACTAGCGAGAAATACTACGAGCAGTACTTC
TRBV14	TRBJ1-6	.	13	.	CASSRQDYSPLHF	TGTGCCAGCAGCCGACAGGATTATTCACCCCTCCACTTT
TRBV19	TRBJ2-3	.	16	.	CASSIVGAGGTDTQYF	TGTGCCAGTAGTATAGTAGGGGCAGGGGGCACAGATACGCAGTATTTT
TRBV19	TRBJ1-2	once	13	.	CASSMDSNYGYTF	TGTGCCAGTAGTATGGACAGTAACTATGGCTACACCTTC
TRBV7-8	TRBJ2-5	.	18	TRBD2	CASSLVRTSGRVLETQYF	TGTGCCAGCAGCTTAGTTAGGACTAGCGGGAGGGTGTTGGAGACCCAGTACTTC
TRBV7-6	TRBJ1-4	.	15	.	CASRASRSTNEKLFF	TGTGCCAGCAGGGCTTCCAGGTCAACTAATGAAAAACTGTTTTTT
TRBV7-8	TRBJ1-5	.	16	TRBD1	CASSLKDRESNQPQHF	TGTGCCAGCAGCTTAAAGGACAGGGAAAGCAATCAGCCCCAGCATTTT
TRBV4-2	TRBJ2-7	few	13	.	CASRETSSYEQYF	TGTGCCAGCAGGGAGACCAGCTCCTACGAGCAGTACTTC
TRBV11-2	TRBJ1-5	.	14	.	CASSLGRVGQPQHF	TGTGCCAGCAGCTTAGGCAGGGTCGGGCAGCCCCAGCATTTT